This is a list of T cell receptor beta chains from one sample in a study of CD8 T cells in Susac syndrome. Via MiXCR, TCRdb re-called the immunoSEQ multiplex PCR reads, giving one row per CDR3 protein. The sample lists roughly 200,000 distinct CDR3 sequences; 90% to 97% were seen once. The sample comprised CD4+ T cells from PBMCs. The receptors come from a human donor with multiple sclerosis. CDR3s leave out the opening cysteine and the closing phenylalanine or tryptophan.

v_gene	j_gene	len	CDR3aa
TRBV5-1	TRBJ2-3	14	ASSLDSELATDTQY
TRBV20-1	TRBJ2-5	13	SASTSGGGGETQY
TRBV15	TRBJ2-1	14	ATSRVRTGGHNEQF
TRBV6-2/TRBV6-3	TRBJ1-1	13	ASSSPSFTSTEAF
TRBV27	TRBJ1-2	13	ASSLSRTGRGGYT
TRBV3-1	TRBJ2-1	13	ASSQDLRGGDEQF
TRBV27	TRBJ2-5	14	ASSLNGVVGGETQY
TRBV7-3	TRBJ2-3	10	ASSARGGTQY
TRBV9	TRBJ2-7	11	ASSVSQGGEQY
TRBV5-1	TRBJ2-3	13	ASSVETGRTDTQY
TRBV29-1	TRBJ1-1	10	SVEDRDRSAF
TRBV5-1	TRBJ2-1	14	ASSLHGLGTYNEQF
TRBV12-3/TRBV12-4	TRBJ2-5	15	ASSSRGGDRGQETQY
TRBV6-5	TRBJ2-3	13	ASSYSRQLIDTQY
TRBV29-1	TRBJ2-6	13	SATEGGPGANVLT
TRBV7-8	TRBJ2-3	15	ASSFEQGVTSTDTQY
TRBV20-1	TRBJ1-4	14	SARDVTGGVNEKLF
TRBV20-1	TRBJ2-3	11	SARRGGTDTQY
TRBV20-1	TRBJ2-3	12	SARRGGFTDTQY
TRBV7-3	TRBJ2-3	14	ASSSGRLGGTDTQY
TRBV6-1	TRBJ1-2	15	ASKVNGQGAQLYGYT
TRBV29-1	TRBJ2-5	10	SGGRGQETQY
TRBV3-1	TRBJ2-7	15	ASRPTTGQGRSYEQY
TRBV30	TRBJ2-5	11	AWSGHGPGAQY
TRBV30	TRBJ1-2	14	AWRNSQGASSRGYT
TRBV24-1	TRBJ1-5	14	ATSDLEGFSNQPQH
TRBV29-1	TRBJ1-2	11	SVDRVPEEGYT
TRBV5-4	TRBJ2-5	12	ASTPVGAEETQY
TRBV6-6	TRBJ2-5	9	ASSYHWTQY
TRBV5-1	TRBJ1-3	13	ASSPDRVSGNTIY
TRBV7-8	TRBJ2-1	12	ASSELAAPNEQF
TRBV15	TRBJ2-5	13	ATSRAEARWETQY
TRBV9	TRBJ1-6	13	ASSFQGGNNSPLH
TRBV20-1	TRBJ2-5	13	SARLQGWYQETQY
TRBV7-2	TRBJ2-7	10	ATRGGSYEQY
TRBV12-3/TRBV12-4	TRBJ2-1	16	ASSPIVQGRGRGNEQF
TRBV2	TRBJ1-2	11	ASSRGMDYGYT
TRBV3-1	TRBJ2-7	13	ASSQGQGSSYEQY
TRBV20-1	TRBJ1-1	12	SARGGAQNTEAF
TRBV6-2/TRBV6-3	TRBJ2-7	10	ASSLGRSVQY
TRBV24-1	TRBJ2-1	12	ATSGQGNGNEQF
TRBV13	TRBJ1-5	10	ASSLGRQPQH
TRBV30	TRBJ2-5	12	ASDRDRGLETQY
TRBV5-4	TRBJ2-1	13	ASSLGSGGHNEQF
TRBV29-1	TRBJ2-5	12	SVLRDSRGETQY
TRBV30	TRBJ1-2	12	ASTFERVPHGYT
TRBV29-1	TRBJ1-1	13	SVGDLELRNTEAF
TRBV11-2	TRBJ2-4	12	ASSPSSGRHIQY
TRBV30	TRBJ1-5	12	AWSGGGGNQPQH
TRBV30	TRBJ1-6	11	AWSPLSTSPLH
TRBV7-9	TRBJ1-1	15	ASSFYPTGTGVTEAF
TRBV29-1	TRBJ1-1	12	SVGELLKDSEAF
TRBV5-1	TRBJ1-2	13	ASSLDTGPNYGYT
TRBV7-7	TRBJ2-1	11	ASSLDRDNEQF
TRBV4-3	TRBJ2-6	13	ASNQQGSGANVLT